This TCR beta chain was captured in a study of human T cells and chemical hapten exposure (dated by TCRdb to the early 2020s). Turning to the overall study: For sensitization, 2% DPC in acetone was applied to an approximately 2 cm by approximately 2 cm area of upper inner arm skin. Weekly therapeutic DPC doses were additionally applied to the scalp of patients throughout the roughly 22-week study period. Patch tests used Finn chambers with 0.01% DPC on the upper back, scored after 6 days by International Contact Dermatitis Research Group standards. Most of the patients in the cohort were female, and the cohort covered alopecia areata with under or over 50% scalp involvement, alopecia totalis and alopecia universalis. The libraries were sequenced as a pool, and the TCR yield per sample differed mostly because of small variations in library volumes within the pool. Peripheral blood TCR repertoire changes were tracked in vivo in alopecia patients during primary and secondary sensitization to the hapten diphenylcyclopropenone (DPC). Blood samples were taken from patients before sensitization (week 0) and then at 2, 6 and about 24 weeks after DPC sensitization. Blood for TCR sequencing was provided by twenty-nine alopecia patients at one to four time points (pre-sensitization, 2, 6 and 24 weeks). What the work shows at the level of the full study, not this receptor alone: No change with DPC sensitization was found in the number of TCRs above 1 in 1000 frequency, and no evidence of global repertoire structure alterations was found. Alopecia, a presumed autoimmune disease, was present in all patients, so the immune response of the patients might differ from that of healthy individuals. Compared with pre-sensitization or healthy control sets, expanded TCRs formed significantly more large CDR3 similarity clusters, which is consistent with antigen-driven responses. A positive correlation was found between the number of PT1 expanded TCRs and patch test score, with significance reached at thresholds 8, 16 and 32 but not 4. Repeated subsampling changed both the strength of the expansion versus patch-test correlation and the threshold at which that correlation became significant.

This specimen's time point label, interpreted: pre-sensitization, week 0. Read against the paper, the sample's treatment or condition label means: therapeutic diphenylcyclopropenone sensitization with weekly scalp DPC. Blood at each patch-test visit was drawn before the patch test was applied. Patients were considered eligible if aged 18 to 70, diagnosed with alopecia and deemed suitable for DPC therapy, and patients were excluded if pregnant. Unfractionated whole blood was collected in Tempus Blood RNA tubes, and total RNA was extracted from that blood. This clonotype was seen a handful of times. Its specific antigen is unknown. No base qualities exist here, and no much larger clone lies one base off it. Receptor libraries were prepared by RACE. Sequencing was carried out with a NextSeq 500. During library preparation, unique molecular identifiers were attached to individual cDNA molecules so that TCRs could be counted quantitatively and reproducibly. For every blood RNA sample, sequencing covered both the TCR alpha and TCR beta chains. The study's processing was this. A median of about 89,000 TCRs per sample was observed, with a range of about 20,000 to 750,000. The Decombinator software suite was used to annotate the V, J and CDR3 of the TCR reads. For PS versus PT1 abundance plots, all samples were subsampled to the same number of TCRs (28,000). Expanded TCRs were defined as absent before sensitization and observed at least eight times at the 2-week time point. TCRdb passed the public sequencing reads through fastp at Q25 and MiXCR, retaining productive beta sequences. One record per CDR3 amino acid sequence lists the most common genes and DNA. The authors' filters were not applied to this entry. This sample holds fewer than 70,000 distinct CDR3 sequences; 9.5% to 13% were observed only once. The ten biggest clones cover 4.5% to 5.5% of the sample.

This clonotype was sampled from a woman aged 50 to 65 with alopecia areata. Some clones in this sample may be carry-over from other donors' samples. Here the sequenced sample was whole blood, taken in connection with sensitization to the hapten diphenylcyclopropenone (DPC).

The nucleotides are TGTGCCAGCGGAACAGGGAACACTGAAGCTTTCTTT. It codes for CASGTGNTEAFF. The rearranged segments are TRBV9 and TRBJ1-1; a tentative D call is TRBD1 (5 bases match). The CDR3 contains 12 residues, cysteine and phenylalanine counted. Solely the CDR3 DNA is kept, with 36 bases framed from the first base. The trim is 7 bases for V and 1 base for J, with a gap of 8 bases between the germline ends. Reading the germline V gene gives CDR1 SGDLS and CDR2 YYNGEE.